This TCR beta chain stems from a study of shared clonotypes between healthy human individuals. In germline, CDR1 is LNHDA, CDR2 SQIVND (reference sequence). This CDR3 has 15 residues. The V end lost 3 bases, the J end lost 4 bases, and 16 bases lay between the germline ends. As regards this clone: The antigen is undetermined.

Study-wide findings and caveats: The diversity represented, both genetic and in exposure history, was limited by few donors. An anticipated effect of sequencing depth on clonotype sharing among donors was recognized. Rarefaction analysis demonstrated incomplete sorted-subset sequencing notwithstanding large depth.

Naive-designated CD8 cells lacked CD45RO, were positively enriched for CCR7, and omitted terminally differentiated effector memory CD45RA+ cells. Each subset's genomic DNA was shared equally among a number of immunoSEQ plates. Repertoires were generated with immunoSEQ multiplex PCR, while TCRdb's copy carries only in-frame clones and drops some. The data contain hundreds of thousands of clones, about 91% of them seen just once; the ten biggest clones take up 20% to 30%. This sequence was found in a young man in good health. The sequenced material came from naive CD8+ T cells sorted from blood. The rearrangement joins TRBV19 to TRBJ2-7; D perhaps matches TRBD2 (6 bases). CDR3 DNA: TGTGCCAGTAGTATTCTCCCCGGGGGAGTTTACGAGCAGTACTTC. Translation gives CASSILPGGVYEQYF.